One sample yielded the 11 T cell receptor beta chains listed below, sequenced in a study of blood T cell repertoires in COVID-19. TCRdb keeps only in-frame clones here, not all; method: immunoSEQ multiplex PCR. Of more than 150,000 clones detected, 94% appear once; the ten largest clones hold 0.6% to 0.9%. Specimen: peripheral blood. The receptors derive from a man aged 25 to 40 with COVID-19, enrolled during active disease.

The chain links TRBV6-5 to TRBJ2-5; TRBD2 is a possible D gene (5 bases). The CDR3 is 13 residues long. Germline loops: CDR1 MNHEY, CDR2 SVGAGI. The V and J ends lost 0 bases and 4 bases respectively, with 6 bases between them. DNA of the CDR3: TGTGCCAGCAGTTACTCGGGGAGAGAGACCCAGTACTTC. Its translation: CASSYSGRETQYF.

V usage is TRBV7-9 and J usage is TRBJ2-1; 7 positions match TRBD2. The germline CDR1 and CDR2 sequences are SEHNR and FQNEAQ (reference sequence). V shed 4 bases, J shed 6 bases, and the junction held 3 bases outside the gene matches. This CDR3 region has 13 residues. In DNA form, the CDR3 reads TGTGCCAGCAGCTCGCGGGGGTTCAATGAGCAGTTCTTC. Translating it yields CASSSRGFNEQFF.

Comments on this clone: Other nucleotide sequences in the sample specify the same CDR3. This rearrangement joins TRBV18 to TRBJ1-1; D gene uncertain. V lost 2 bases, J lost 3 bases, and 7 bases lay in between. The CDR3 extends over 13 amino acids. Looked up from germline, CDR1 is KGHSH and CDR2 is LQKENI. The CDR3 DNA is TGTGCCAGCTCACCAGTCCGGGACACTGAAGCTTTCTTT. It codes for CASSPVRDTEAFF.

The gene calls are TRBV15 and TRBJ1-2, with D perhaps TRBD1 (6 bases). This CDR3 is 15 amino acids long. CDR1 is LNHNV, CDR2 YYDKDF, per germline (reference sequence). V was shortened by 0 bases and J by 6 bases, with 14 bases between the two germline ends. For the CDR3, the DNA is TGTGCCACCAGCAGAGATCTCCCCCAGGGGCATGGCTACACCTTC. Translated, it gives CATSRDLPQGHGYTF.

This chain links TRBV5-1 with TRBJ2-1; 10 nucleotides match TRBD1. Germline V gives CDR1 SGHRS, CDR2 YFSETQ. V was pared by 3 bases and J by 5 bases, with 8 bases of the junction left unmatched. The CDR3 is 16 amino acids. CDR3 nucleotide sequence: TGCGCCAGCAGCTACGGGACAGGGGAGAACCACAATGAGCAGTTCTTC. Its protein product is CASSYGTGENHNEQFF.

The CDR3 sequence: CASSADRDETQYF. In DNA, the CDR3 is TGTGCCAGCAGCGCGGACAGGGACGAGACCCAGTACTTC. The rearrangement joins TRBV11-3 to TRBJ2-5, with 8 bases matching TRBD1. CDR1 and CDR2 from the germline V gene are SGHNT and YENEEA. V lost 5 bases, J lost 5 bases, and 4 bases stayed unmatched. The CDR3 extends over 13 amino acids.

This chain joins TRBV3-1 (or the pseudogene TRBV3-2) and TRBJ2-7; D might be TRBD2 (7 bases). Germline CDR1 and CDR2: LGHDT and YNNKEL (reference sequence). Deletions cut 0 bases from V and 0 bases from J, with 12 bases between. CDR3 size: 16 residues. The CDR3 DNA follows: TGTGCCAGCAGCCAAGAGGGGGGGGGCGTCTCCTACGAGCAGTACTTC. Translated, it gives CASSQEGGGVSYEQYF.

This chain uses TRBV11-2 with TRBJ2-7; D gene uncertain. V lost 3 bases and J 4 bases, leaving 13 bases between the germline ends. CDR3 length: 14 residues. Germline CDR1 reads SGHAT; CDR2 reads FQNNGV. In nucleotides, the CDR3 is TGTGCCAGCAGCTTGACACCAACGCCGTACGAGCAGTACTTC. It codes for CASSLTPTPYEQYF.

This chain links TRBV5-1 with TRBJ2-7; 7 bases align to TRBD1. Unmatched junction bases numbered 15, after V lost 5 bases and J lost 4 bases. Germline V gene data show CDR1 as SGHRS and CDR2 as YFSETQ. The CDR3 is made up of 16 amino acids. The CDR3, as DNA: TGCGCCAGCAGTTTCCGGAAAACAGGGGATGTGTACGAGCAGTACTTC. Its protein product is CASSFRKTGDVYEQYF.

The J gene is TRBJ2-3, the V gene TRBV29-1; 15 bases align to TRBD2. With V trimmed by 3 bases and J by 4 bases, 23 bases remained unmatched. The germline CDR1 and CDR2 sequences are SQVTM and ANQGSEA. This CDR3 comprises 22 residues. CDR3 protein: CSVEGDTRHGTSGGPGADTQYF. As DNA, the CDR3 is TGCAGCGTTGAGGGGGACACTCGCCACGGGACTAGCGGGGGGCCCGGCGCAGATACGCAGTATTTT.

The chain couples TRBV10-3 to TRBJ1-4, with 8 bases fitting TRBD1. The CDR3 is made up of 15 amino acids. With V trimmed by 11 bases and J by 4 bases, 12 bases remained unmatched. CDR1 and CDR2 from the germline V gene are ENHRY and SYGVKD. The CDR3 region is CASSPRTGNNEKLFF. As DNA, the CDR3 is TGTGCCTCGTCCCCCAGGACAGGGAATAATGAAAAACTGTTTTTT.